This T cell receptor (beta chain) was retrieved from a study of cytomegalovirus exposure and HLA in healthy donors. The germline V gene encodes CDR1 MGHRA and CDR2 YSYEKL. The CDR3 contains 16 residues. V lost 1 base and J 4 bases, leaving 13 bases between the germline ends. The study, taken as a whole, reports: An analysis that was carried out later associated 17,000 or so TCR beta sequences with HLA alleles at 0.05 false discovery rate. Previous analysis showed most TCR beta V segments were productive about 90% or about 30% of the time. Beyond CMV serostatus, there was no information to go on about immune exposure. Highest at DRB1 and lowest at HLA-C, TCR association rates differed among HLA loci in a later analysis.

This PCR relied on a set of 60 Vbeta primers and 13 Jbeta primers. TCRdb keeps only in-frame clones here, not all; method: immunoSEQ multiplex PCR. The data hold more than 95,000 clones, with roughly 70% observed a single time. Turning to this clone: Its antigen is not identified.

This clonotype originated in a man aged 25 to 45 in good health and CMV-seronegative. V and J are TRBV4-1 and TRBJ2-2; perhaps TRBD1 as D (6 bases). The material sequenced was PBMCs. CDR3 DNA sequence: TGCGCCAGCAGCCAAGCCGGACAGCCGGGCACCGGGGAGCTGTTTTTT. Translated: CASSQAGQPGTGELFF.